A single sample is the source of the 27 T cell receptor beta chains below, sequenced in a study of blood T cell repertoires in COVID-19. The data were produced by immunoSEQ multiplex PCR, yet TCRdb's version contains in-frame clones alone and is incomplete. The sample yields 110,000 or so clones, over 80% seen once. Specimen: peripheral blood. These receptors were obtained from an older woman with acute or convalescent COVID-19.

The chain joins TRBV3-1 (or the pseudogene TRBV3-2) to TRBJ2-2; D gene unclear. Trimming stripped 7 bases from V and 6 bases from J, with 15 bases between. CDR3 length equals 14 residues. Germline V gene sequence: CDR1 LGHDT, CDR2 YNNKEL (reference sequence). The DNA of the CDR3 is TGTGCCAGCAACTCAGGTGGTTTACCCGGGGAGCTGTTTTTT. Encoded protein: CASNSGGLPGELFF.

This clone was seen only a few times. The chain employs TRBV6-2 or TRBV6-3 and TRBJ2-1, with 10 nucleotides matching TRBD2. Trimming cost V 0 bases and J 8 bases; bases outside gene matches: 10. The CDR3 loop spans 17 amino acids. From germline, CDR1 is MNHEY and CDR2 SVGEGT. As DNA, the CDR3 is TGTGCCAGCAGTTACTCGAGATCTAGCGGGAGTGTCTATGAGCAGTTCTTC. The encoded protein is CASSYSRSSGSVYEQFF.

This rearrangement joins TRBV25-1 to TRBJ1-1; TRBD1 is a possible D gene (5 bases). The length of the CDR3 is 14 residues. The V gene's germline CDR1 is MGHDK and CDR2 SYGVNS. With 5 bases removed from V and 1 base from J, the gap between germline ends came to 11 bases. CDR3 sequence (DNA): TGTGCCAGCAGTTCCCGGGGGGGGAACACTGAAGCTTTCTTT. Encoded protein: CASSSRGGNTEAFF. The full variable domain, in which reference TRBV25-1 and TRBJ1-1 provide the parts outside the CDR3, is EADIYQTPRYLVIGTGKKITLECSQTMGHDKMYWYQQDPGMELHLIHYSYGVNSTEKGDLSSESTVSRIRTEHFPLTLESARPSHTSQYLCASSSRGGNTEAFFGQGTRLTVV.

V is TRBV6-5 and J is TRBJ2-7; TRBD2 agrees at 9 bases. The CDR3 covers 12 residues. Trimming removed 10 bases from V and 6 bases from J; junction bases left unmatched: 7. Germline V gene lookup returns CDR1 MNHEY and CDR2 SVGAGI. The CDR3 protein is CATSGTSLEQYF. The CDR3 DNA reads TGTGCCACCTCCGGGACTAGCCTCGAGCAGTACTTC.

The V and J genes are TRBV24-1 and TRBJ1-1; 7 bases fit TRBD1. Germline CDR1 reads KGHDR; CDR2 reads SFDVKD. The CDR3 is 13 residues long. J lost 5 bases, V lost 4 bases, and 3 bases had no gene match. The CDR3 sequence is CATSETGQTEAFF. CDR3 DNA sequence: TGTGCCACCAGTGAAACGGGACAGACTGAAGCTTTCTTT.

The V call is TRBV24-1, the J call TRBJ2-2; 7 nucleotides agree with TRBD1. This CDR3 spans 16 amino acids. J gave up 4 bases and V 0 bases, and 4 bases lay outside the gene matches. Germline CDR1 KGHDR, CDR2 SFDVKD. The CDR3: CATSDLNRGGTGELFF. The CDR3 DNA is TGTGCCACCAGTGATTTGAACAGGGGTGGCACCGGGGAGCTGTTTTTT.

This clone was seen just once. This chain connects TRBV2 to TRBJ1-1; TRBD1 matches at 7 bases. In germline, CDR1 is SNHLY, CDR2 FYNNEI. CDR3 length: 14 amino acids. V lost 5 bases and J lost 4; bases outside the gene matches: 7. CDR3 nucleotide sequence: TGTGCCAGCAGTCTCAGACAGGGCCCCACTGAAGCTTTCTTT. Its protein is CASSLRQGPTEAFF.

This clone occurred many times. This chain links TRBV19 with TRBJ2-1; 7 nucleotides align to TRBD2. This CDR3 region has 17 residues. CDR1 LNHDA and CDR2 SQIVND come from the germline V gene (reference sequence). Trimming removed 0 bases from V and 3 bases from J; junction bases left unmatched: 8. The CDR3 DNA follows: TGTGCCAGTAGTATAGATCGGGGGGAGGGAGACTACAATGAGCAGTTCTTC. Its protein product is CASSIDRGEGDYNEQFF.

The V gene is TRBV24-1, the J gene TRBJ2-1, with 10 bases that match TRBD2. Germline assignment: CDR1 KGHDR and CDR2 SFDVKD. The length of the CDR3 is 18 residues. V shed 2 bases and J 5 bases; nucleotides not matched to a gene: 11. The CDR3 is CATSDSKGGLARDNEQFF. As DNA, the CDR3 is TGTGCCACCAGTGATTCTAAGGGGGGACTAGCGAGAGACAATGAGCAGTTCTTC.

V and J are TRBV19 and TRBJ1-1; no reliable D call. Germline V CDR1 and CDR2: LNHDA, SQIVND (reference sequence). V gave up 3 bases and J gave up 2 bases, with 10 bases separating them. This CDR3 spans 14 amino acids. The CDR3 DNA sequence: TGTGCCAGTAGTATCTGGTCACTCAACACTGAAGCTTTCTTT. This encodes CASSIWSLNTEAFF.

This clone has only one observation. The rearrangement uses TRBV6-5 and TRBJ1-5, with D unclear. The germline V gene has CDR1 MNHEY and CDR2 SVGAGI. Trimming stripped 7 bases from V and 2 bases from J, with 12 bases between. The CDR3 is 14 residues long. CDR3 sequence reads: CASKPTGGNQPQHF. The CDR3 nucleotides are TGTGCCAGCAAACCGACCGGAGGCAATCAGCCCCAGCATTTT.

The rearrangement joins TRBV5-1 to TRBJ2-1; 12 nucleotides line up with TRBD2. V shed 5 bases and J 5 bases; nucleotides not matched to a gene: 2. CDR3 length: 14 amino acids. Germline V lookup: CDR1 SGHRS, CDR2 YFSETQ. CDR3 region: CASRGTSGHNEQFF. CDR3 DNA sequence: TGCGCCAGCAGGGGGACTAGCGGGCACAATGAGCAGTTCTTC.

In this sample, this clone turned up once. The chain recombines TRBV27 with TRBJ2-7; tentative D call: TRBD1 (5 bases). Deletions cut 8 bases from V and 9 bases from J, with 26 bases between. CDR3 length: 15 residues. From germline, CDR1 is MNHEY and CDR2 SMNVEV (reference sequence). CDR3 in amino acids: CASSPEAGWVLRQYF. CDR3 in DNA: TGTGCCAGCTCTCCCGAGGCAGGGTGGGTACTTCGGCAGTACTTC.

The CDR3 is CASREAGEETQYF. CDR3 bases: TGTGCCAGCAGAGAAGCGGGGGAAGAGACCCAGTACTTC. V gene TRBV28 combines with J gene TRBJ2-5, with 8 nucleotides matching TRBD2. Looked up from germline, CDR1 is MDHEN and CDR2 is SYDVKM. V was pared by 6 bases and J by 3 bases, with 3 bases of the junction left unmatched. CDR3 size: 13 residues.

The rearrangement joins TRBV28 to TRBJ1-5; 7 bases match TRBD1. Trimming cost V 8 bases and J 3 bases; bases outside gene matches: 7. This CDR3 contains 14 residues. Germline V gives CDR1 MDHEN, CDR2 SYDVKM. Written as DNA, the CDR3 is TGTGCCAGCGCCCCGGGACAGCCCAATCAGCCCCAGCATTTT. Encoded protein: CASAPGQPNQPQHF.

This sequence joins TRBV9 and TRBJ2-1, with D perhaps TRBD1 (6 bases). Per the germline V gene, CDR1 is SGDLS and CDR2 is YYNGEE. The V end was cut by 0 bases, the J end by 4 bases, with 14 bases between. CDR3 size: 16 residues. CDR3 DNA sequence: TGTGCCAGCAGCGTAGAAGGGGGAGACAGATACAATGAGCAGTTCTTC. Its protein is CASSVEGGDRYNEQFF.

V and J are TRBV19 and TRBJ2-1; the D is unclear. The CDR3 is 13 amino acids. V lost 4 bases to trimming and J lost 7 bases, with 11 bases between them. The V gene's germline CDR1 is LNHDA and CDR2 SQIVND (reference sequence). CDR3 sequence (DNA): TGTGCCAGTAGTACCCCGGCAGGAAATGAGCAGTTCTTC. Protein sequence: CASSTPAGNEQFF.

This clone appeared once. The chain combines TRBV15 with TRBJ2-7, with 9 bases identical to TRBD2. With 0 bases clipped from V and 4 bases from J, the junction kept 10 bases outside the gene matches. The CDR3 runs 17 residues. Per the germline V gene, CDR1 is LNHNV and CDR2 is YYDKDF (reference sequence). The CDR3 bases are TGTGCCACCAGCAGAGATTTGCCCGTAGCGGGGGAATACGAGCAGTACTTC. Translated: CATSRDLPVAGEYEQYF.

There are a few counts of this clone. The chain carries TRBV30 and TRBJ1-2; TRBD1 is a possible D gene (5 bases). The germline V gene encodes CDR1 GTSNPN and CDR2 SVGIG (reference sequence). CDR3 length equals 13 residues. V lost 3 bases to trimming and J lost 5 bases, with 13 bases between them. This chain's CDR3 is CAWSGGVRYGYTF. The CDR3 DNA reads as TGTGCCTGGAGCGGAGGGGTTAGATATGGCTACACCTTC.

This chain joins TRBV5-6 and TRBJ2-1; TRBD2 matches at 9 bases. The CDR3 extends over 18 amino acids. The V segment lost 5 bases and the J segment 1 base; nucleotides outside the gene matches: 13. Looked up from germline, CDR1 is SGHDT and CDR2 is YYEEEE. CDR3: CASRRQAGGFRSYNEQFF. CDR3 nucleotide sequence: TGTGCCAGCAGGAGGCAAGCGGGAGGATTTAGGTCCTACAATGAGCAGTTCTTC.

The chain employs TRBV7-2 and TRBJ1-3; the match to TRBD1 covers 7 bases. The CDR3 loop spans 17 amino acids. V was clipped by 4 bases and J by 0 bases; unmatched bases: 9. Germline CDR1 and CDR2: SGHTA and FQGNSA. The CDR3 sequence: CASSSTGTARSGNTIYF. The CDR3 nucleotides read TGTGCCAGCAGCTCAACTGGGACAGCCCGCTCTGGAAACACCATATATTTT.

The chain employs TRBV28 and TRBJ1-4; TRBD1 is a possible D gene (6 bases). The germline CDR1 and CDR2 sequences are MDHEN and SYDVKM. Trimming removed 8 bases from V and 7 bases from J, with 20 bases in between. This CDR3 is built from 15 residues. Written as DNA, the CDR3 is TGTGCCAGCGGTAGCCGAGGGACACAGAGTGAAAAACTGTTTTTT. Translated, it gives CASGSRGTQSEKLFF.

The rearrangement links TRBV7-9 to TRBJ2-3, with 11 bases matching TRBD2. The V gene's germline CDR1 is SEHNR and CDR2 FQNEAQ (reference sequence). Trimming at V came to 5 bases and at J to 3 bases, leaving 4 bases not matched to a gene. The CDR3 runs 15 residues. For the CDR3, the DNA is TGTGCCAGCAGCCGACTAGCGGGGATGACAGATACGCAGTATTTT. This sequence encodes CASSRLAGMTDTQYF.

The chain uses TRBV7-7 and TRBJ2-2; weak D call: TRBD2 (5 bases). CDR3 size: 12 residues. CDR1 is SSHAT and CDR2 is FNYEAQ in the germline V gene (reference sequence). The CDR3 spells CASAESTGELFF. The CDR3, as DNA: TGTGCTAGCGCCGAGTCCACCGGGGAGCTGTTTTTT.

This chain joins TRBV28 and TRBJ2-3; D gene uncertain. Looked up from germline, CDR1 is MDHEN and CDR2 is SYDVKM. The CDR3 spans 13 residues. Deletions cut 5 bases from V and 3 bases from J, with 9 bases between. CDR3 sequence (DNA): TGTGCCAGCAGTCTTCCCGGGACAGATACGCAGTATTTT. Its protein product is CASSLPGTDTQYF.

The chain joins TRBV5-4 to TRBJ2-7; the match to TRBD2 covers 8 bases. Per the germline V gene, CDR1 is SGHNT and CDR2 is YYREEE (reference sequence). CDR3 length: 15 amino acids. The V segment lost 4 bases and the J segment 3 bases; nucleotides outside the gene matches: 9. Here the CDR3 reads CASSPVRGASYEQYF. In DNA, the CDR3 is TGTGCCAGCAGCCCGGTGCGGGGGGCTAGCTACGAGCAGTACTTC.

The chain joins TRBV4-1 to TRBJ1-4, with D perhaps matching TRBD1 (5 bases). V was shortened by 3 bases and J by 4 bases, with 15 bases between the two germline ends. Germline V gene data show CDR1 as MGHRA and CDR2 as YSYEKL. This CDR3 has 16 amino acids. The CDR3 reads CASSHREGVFNEKLFF. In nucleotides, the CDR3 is TGCGCCAGCAGCCACCGAGAAGGGGTATTTAATGAAAAACTGTTTTTT.